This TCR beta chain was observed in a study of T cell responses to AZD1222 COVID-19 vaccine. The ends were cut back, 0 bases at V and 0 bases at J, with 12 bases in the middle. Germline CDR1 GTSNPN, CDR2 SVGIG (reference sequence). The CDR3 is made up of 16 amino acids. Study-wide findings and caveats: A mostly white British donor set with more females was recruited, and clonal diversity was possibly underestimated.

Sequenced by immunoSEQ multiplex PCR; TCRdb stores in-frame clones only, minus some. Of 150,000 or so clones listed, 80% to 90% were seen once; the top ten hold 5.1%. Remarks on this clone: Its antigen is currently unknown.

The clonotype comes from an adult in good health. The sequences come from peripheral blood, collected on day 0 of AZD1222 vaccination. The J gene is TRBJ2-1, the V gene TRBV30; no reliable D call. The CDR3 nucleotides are TGTGCCTGGAGTGTACTCGGGTTGTCCTCCTACAATGAGCAGTTCTTC. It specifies CAWSVLGLSSYNEQFF.